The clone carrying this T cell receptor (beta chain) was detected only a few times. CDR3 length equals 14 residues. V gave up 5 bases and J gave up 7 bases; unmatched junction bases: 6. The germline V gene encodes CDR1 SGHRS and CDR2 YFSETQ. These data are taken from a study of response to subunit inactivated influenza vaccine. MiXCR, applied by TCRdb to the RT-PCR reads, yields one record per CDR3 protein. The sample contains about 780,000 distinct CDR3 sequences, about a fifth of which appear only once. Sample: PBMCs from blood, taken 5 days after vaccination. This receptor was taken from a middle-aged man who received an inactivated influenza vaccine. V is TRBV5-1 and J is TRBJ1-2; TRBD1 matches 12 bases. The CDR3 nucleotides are TGCGCCAGCAGACCGGGACAGGGGGCGTTTGGCTACACCTTC. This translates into CASRPGQGAFGYTF.